One sample yielded the 27 T cell receptor beta chains listed below, sequenced in a study of shared clonotypes between healthy human individuals. TCRdb keeps only in-frame clones here, not all; method: immunoSEQ multiplex PCR. In the table there are approximately 980,000 clones, 60% to 85% of which are singletons. The sample was memory CD4+ T cells sorted from blood. Indicated subset: CD45RA-negative fraction. These receptors came from a man aged 18 to 30 in good health.

This chain joins TRBV6-1 and TRBJ2-5; 9 bases are shared with TRBD2. The length of the CDR3 is 14 residues. With V trimmed by 7 bases and J by 2 bases, 5 bases remained unmatched. CDR1 MNHNS and CDR2 SASEGT come from the germline V gene. CDR3 sequence: CASTSLAGQETQYF. CDR3 nucleotides: TGTGCCAGCACCTCACTAGCGGGTCAAGAGACCCAGTACTTC.

The chain links TRBV5-1 to TRBJ2-2; maybe TRBD1 (8 bases). V was shortened by 7 bases and J by 4 bases, with 26 bases between the two germline ends. The germline CDR1 and CDR2 sequences are SGHRS and YFSETQ. This CDR3 region has 18 residues. CDR3 amino acids: CASAGQGGTTRGTGELFF. The CDR3 bases are TGCGCCAGCGCCGGACAGGGAGGGACAACGCGGGGCACCGGGGAGCTGTTTTTT.

V is TRBV28 and J is TRBJ2-4; 8 nucleotides match TRBD2. The CDR3 loop spans 14 amino acids. Germline V gene lookup returns CDR1 MDHEN and CDR2 SYDVKM. V dropped 3 bases and J dropped 6; count of bases not matched to a gene: 4. As DNA, the CDR3 is TGTGCCAGCAGTTTCTCGGGAGGGGGAAACATTCAGTACTTC. Translating gives CASSFSGGGNIQYF.

This chain joins TRBV6-1 and TRBJ1-5, with TRBD1 matching 7 bases. The V and J ends lost 4 bases and 4 bases, in that order; junction bases with no gene match: 10. CDR3 length: 16 amino acids. Germline CDR1 and CDR2: MNHNS and SASEGT. The CDR3 sequence is CASSASTGVRNQPQHF. CDR3 sequence (DNA): TGTGCCAGCAGTGCATCTACAGGGGTTCGAAATCAGCCCCAGCATTTT.

This chain joins TRBV9 and TRBJ1-5; no clear D gene. Trimming stripped 4 bases from V and 8 bases from J, with 19 bases between. The CDR3 length is 15 residues. Germline V gene lookup returns CDR1 SGDLS and CDR2 YYNGEE. The CDR3 coding sequence is TGTGCCAGCAGCCTCAGCGGGCAGCGCTCGGAGCCCCAGCATTTT. This gives the protein CASSLSGQRSEPQHF.

The rearrangement links TRBV14 to TRBJ2-7; 7 bases line up with TRBD1. Germline CDR1 SGHDN, CDR2 FVKESK. This CDR3 has 13 amino acids. Unmatched junction bases numbered 5, after V lost 2 bases and J lost 7 bases. This CDR3 is CASSQMTGNEQYF. The DNA for the CDR3 is TGTGCCAGCAGCCAAATGACAGGGAATGAGCAGTACTTC.

CDR3 in amino acids: CASSLDLSANEKLFF. For the CDR3, the DNA is TGTGCCAGCAGCTTAGACCTCTCGGCTAATGAAAAACTGTTTTTT. The chain carries TRBV7-9 and TRBJ1-4; D is ambiguous. CDR3 size: 15 residues. Trimming left V 1 base short and J 3 bases short, with 9 bases between. Germline V gene sequence: CDR1 SEHNR, CDR2 FQNEAQ (reference sequence).

The V and J genes are TRBV5-1 and TRBJ1-2; 9 bases map to TRBD1. The length of the CDR3 is 13 residues. After removal of 2 bases from V and 8 bases from J, the junction contained 4 bases not matched to a gene. The germline CDR1 and CDR2 sequences are SGHRS and YFSETQ. This CDR3 reads CASSLQGAGGYTF. Written as DNA, the CDR3 is TGCGCCAGCAGCTTACAGGGGGCTGGAGGCTACACCTTC. The full variable domain, in which reference TRBV5-1 and TRBJ1-2 provide the parts outside the CDR3, is KAGVTQTPRYLIKTRGQQVTLSCSPISGHRSVSWYQQTPGQGLQFLFEYFSETQRNKGNFPGRFSGRQFSNSRSEMNVSTLELGDSALYLCASSLQGAGGYTFGSGTRLTVV.

This clone was seen a few times. This chain connects TRBV30 to TRBJ1-5; a possible D gene is TRBD1 (6 bases). Trimming left V 5 bases short and J 3 bases short, with 20 bases between. CDR1 and CDR2 (germline): GTSNPN, SVGIG (reference sequence). CDR3 length: 16 residues. The CDR3 loop reads CAWGGGQGSLNQPQHF. The CDR3 coding sequence is TGTGCCTGGGGTGGCGGGCAGGGGTCCCTCAATCAGCCCCAGCATTTT.

The chain has TRBV27 and TRBJ2-4, with D hard to call. CDR1 MNHEY and CDR2 SMNVEV come from the germline V gene (reference sequence). The CDR3 is made up of 15 amino acids. Deletions cut 6 bases from V and 1 base from J, with 13 bases between. DNA of the CDR3: TGTGCCAGCAGGGGGTTAGGGTCGGCCAAAAACATTCAGTACTTC. Residues: CASRGLGSAKNIQYF.

The chain joins TRBV5-4 to TRBJ2-5; 7 positions agree with TRBD2. This CDR3 comprises 15 residues. CDR1 SGHNT and CDR2 YYREEE come from the germline V gene (reference sequence). Trimming cost V 4 bases and J 0 bases; bases outside gene matches: 6. Here the CDR3 reads CASSRGAGNQETQYF. The CDR3 DNA reads as TGTGCCAGCAGCCGGGGAGCGGGGAACCAAGAGACCCAGTACTTC.

The genes are TRBV18 and TRBJ2-3; D is possibly TRBD1 (6 bases). V was shortened by 6 bases and J by 4 bases, with 17 bases between the two germline ends. The CDR3 has 15 amino acids. Germline assignment: CDR1 KGHSH and CDR2 LQKENI. CDR3 residues: CASSRITQGSDTQYF. The DNA for the CDR3 is TGTGCCAGCTCTCGTATCACTCAGGGGTCAGATACGCAGTATTTT. Drawing the rest from reference TRBV18 and TRBJ2-3, the complete variable domain is NAGVMQNPRHLVRRRGQEARLRCSPMKGHSHVYWYRQLPEEGLKFMVYLQKENIIDESGMPKERFSAEFPKEGPSILRIQQVVRGDSAAYFCASSRITQGSDTQYFGPGTRLTVL.

Turning to this clone: This sample also contains other DNA sequences that code for the same CDR3. The chain links TRBV5-1 to TRBJ2-2, with 8 nucleotides matching TRBD1. The CDR3 is made up of 15 amino acids. V was pared by 3 bases and J by 5 bases, with 6 bases of the junction left unmatched. Germline lookup yields CDR1 SGHRS and CDR2 YFSETQ. CDR3 coding DNA: TGCGCCAGCAGCTCCGGACAGGGTGGAACCGGGGAGCTGTTTTTT. This translates into CASSSGQGGTGELFF.

CDR3 sequence: CASSEVNRGSREQYF. The CDR3 DNA reads TGTGCCAGCAGCGAAGTTAACAGGGGTAGTCGCGAGCAGTACTTC. V and J are TRBV7-2 and TRBJ2-7; the match to TRBD1 covers 7 bases. The CDR3 covers 15 residues. CDR1 is SGHTA and CDR2 is FQGNSA in the germline V gene. Germline trimming cut 5 bases from V and 6 bases from J; bases unmatched to any gene: 13.

The chain carries TRBV1 and TRBJ1-5; TRBD1, as called in the table, went unchecked against the DNA. TRBV1 is tagged as a pseudogene. The CDR3 contains 13 residues. CDR3 in amino acids: CTSSQFQGEPQHF. CDR3 DNA: TGCACCAGCAGCCAATTCCAGGGGGAGCCCCAGCATTTT.

This chain connects TRBV2 to TRBJ2-5; D call uncertain. The DNA end is more similar to TRBJ2-7, so the J call may be wrong. Germline-derived CDR1 and CDR2 are SNHLY and FYNNEI. The CDR3 loop spans 11 amino acids. The CDR3 nucleotides are TGTGCAGGAAGGGAAAACTACGAGCAGTACTTC. Amino acids: CAGRENYEQYF.

The J gene is TRBJ1-4, the V gene TRBV5-1; D unresolved. V lost 1 base and J 0 bases, leaving 10 bases between the germline ends. Germline CDR1 is SGHRS and CDR2 is YFSETQ. The CDR3 is 16 amino acids. CDR3 nucleotides: TGCGCCAGCAGCTTGAAGGACGGGGCAACTAATGAAAAACTGTTTTTT. It codes for CASSLKDGATNEKLFF.

The gene calls are TRBV7-9 and TRBJ2-7, with D hard to call. The CDR3 covers 16 residues. Looked up from germline, CDR1 is SEHNR and CDR2 is FQNEAQ (reference sequence). V was shortened by 2 bases and J by 0 bases, with 14 bases between the two germline ends. The CDR3 nucleotides are TGTGCCAGCAGCTTAACCGTCGGCAGCGCCTCCTACGAGCAGTACTTC. Its protein product is CASSLTVGSASYEQYF. The full variable domain, rest sourced from reference TRBV7-9 and TRBJ2-7, is DTGVSQNPRHKITKRGQNVTFRCDPISEHNRLYWYRQTLGQGPEFLTYFQNEAQLEKSRLLSDRFSAERPKGSFSTLEIQRTEQGDSAMYLCASSLTVGSASYEQYFGPGTRLTVT.

The chain has TRBV30 and TRBJ1-2; maybe TRBD1 (5 bases). CDR1 is GTSNPN, CDR2 SVGIG, per germline (reference sequence). The CDR3 runs 14 residues. With 0 bases removed from V and 3 bases from J, the gap between germline ends came to 11 bases. CDR3 protein: CAWSVLGAHYGYTF. The CDR3 coding sequence is TGTGCCTGGAGTGTACTAGGGGCGCACTATGGCTACACCTTC.

The V call is TRBV9, the J call TRBJ2-1; D is unresolved. Germline V gene lookup returns CDR1 SGDLS and CDR2 YYNGEE. There are 13 residues in the CDR3. V lost 0 bases and J 3 bases, leaving 4 bases between the germline ends. This CDR3 reads CASSVDHYNEQFF. As DNA, the CDR3 is TGTGCCAGCAGCGTAGACCACTACAATGAGCAGTTCTTC.

The chain joins TRBV18 to TRBJ2-7; 9 bases line up with TRBD2. Looked up from germline, CDR1 is KGHSH and CDR2 is LQKENI. The CDR3 totals 17 residues. V trimming: 1 base; J trimming: 3 bases; junction bases outside the gene matches: 10. The CDR3 loop reads CASSPRQSRTSVYEQYF. CDR3 DNA sequence: TGTGCCAGCTCACCACGACAGTCGCGGACTAGCGTCTACGAGCAGTACTTC.

This chain links TRBV5-4 with TRBJ2-7; TRBD1 matches 8 bases. Germline V gene data show CDR1 as SGHNT and CDR2 as YYREEE (reference sequence). The CDR3 contains 14 residues. The V gene end was trimmed by 4 bases and the J gene end by 2 bases; junction bases not matched to a gene: 5. The CDR3 region has the DNA TGTGCCAGCAGCGTGGGGGACAGGACCTACGAGCAGTACTTC. It yields the protein CASSVGDRTYEQYF.

To note about this clone: Other DNA sequences in the same sample also yield this CDR3. The V gene is TRBV28, the J gene TRBJ1-2, with D maybe TRBD1 (5 bases). The V and J ends lost 7 bases and 2 bases respectively, with 5 bases between them. Germline CDR1 reads MDHEN; CDR2 reads SYDVKM. The CDR3 covers 11 residues. The CDR3 DNA sequence: TGTGCCAGCAAGGGGAACTATGGCTACACCTTC. Translating gives CASKGNYGYTF.

This clone was detected only once. This chain connects TRBV5-1 to TRBJ2-2; D may be TRBD2 (5 bases). Germline-derived CDR1 and CDR2 are SGHRS and YFSETQ. The CDR3 sequence is 14 residues long. The ends were cut back, 6 bases at V and 1 base at J, with 10 bases in the middle. In nucleotides, the CDR3 is TGCGCCAGCAAGGAGGCAGGGAACACCGGGGAGCTGTTTTTT. This sequence encodes CASKEAGNTGELFF.

The rearrangement uses TRBV9 and TRBJ2-1; TRBD2 aligns across 7 bases. The CDR3 loop spans 17 amino acids. V lost 4 bases to trimming and J lost 2 bases; unmatched junction nucleotides: 12. Germline CDR1 SGDLS, CDR2 YYNGEE. CDR3 sequence (DNA): TGTGCCAGCAGCTCCCCATTGGGGGGGATCACCTACAATGAGCAGTTCTTC. The encoded protein is CASSSPLGGITYNEQFF.

This clone has a single count. J is TRBJ2-3 and V is TRBV5-4; 14 bases match TRBD2. CDR3 length: 17 residues. Germline V lookup: CDR1 SGHNT, CDR2 YYREEE (reference sequence). Trimming cost V 4 bases and J 4 bases; bases outside gene matches: 8. CDR3 nucleotide sequence: TGTGCCAGCAGCGTAGGGACTAGCGGGGGAGGGGCAGATACGCAGTATTTT. It yields the protein CASSVGTSGGGADTQYF.

The chain uses TRBV6-1 and TRBJ1-6; TRBD1 aligns across 9 bases. The V and J ends lost 7 bases and 10 bases, in that order; junction bases with no gene match: 8. The length of the CDR3 is 14 residues. Germline V lookup: CDR1 MNHNS, CDR2 SASEGT. The CDR3 region is CASTTGQGRSPLHF. DNA for the CDR3: TGTGCCAGCACCACCGGACAGGGGCGGTCACCCCTCCACTTT.